These 13 T cell receptor beta chains share one sample of origin, sequenced in a study of blood T cell repertoires in COVID-19. The method was immunoSEQ multiplex PCR; TCRdb's version includes in-frame clones alone and lacks a portion of them. The sample contains roughly 71,000 clones, around 90% of which appear only once. Sequencing input: peripheral blood. All receptors derive from a man aged 45-60 years with acute or convalescent COVID-19.

The chain links TRBV7-3 to TRBJ2-7, with D possibly being TRBD1 (6 bases). CDR1 SGHTA and CDR2 FQGTGA come from the germline V gene. The CDR3 covers 14 residues. With 4 bases removed from V and 2 bases from J, the gap between germline ends came to 12 bases. CDR3 residues: CASSSDSVTYEQYF. CDR3 sequence (DNA): TGTGCCAGCAGCTCGGACAGTGTGACCTACGAGCAGTACTTC.

The J gene is TRBJ2-2, the V gene TRBV5-1; 8 nucleotides match TRBD1. The CDR3 runs to 16 residues. Germline assignment: CDR1 SGHRS and CDR2 YFSETQ. With V trimmed by 4 bases and J by 4 bases, 9 bases remained unmatched. The CDR3 protein is CASSLRGRGGTGELFF. The CDR3 coding sequence is TGCGCCAGCAGCCTCAGGGGGCGCGGCGGCACCGGGGAGCTGTTTTTT. Drawing the rest from reference TRBV5-1 and TRBJ2-2, the complete variable domain is KAGVTQTPRYLIKTRGQQVTLSCSPISGHRSVSWYQQTPGQGLQFLFEYFSETQRNKGNFPGRFSGRQFSNSRSEMNVSTLELGDSALYLCASSLRGRGGTGELFFGEGSRLTVL.

This chain joins TRBV18 and TRBJ2-7; D is uncertain. Germline V gene data show CDR1 as KGHSH and CDR2 as LQKENI. Trimming stripped 3 bases from V and 0 bases from J, with 6 bases between. This CDR3 is built from 13 residues. The CDR3 nucleotides are TGTGCCAGCTCACCCGGGTCCTCCTACGAGCAGTACTTC. It specifies CASSPGSSYEQYF.

The chain employs TRBV19 and TRBJ1-5, with TRBD1 matching over 7 bases. Germline CDR1 and CDR2: LNHDA and SQIVND (reference sequence). The J segment lost 5 bases and the V segment lost 6 bases, leaving 7 bases of the junction unmatched. The CDR3 is 14 residues long. The CDR3 region has the DNA TGTGCCAGTAGGGGGACAGTCCGCGATCAGCCCCAGCATTTT. It codes for CASRGTVRDQPQHF.

V gene TRBV5-1 combines with J gene TRBJ1-6; the match to TRBD1 covers 12 bases. The junction had 10 bases not matched to a gene; V was cut back by 3 bases and J by 9 bases. Germline values: CDR1 SGHRS, CDR2 YFSETQ. The CDR3 loop spans 17 amino acids. The CDR3 DNA reads as TGCGCCAGCAGCTATGGGACAGGGGGCGAGAAGGCTTCACCCCTCCACTTT. It translates to CASSYGTGGEKASPLHF.

The genes are TRBV19 and TRBJ2-7; D possibly corresponds to TRBD1 (5 bases). The CDR3 spans 15 residues. Germline V gene sequence: CDR1 LNHDA, CDR2 SQIVND (reference sequence). V was trimmed by 6 bases and J by 0 bases, leaving 15 bases between them. CDR3 in amino acids: CASRDQGQSSYEQYF. The DNA for the CDR3 is TGTGCCAGTAGGGACCAGGGCCAAAGCTCCTACGAGCAGTACTTC.

The chain carries TRBV6-5 and TRBJ2-5, with TRBD2 matching 12 bases. Germline CDR1 MNHEY, CDR2 SVGAGI. There are 14 residues in the CDR3. The V gene end was trimmed by 6 bases and the J gene end by 7 bases; junction bases not matched to a gene: 6. In DNA, the CDR3 is TGTGCCAGCAGCGGACTAGCGGGGTCCGGGACCCAGTACTTC. Its protein product is CASSGLAGSGTQYF.

As DNA, the CDR3 is TGTGCTAGTGGTTTGGTACGGGAGAGCTCCTATAATTCACCCCTCCACTTT. It specifies CASGLVRESSYNSPLHF. The chain couples TRBV12-5 to TRBJ1-6; D not certain. V was shortened by 0 bases and J by 0 bases, with 9 bases between the two germline ends. This CDR3 comprises 17 residues. From germline, CDR1 is LGHNT and CDR2 FRNRAP.

This chain links TRBV5-5 with TRBJ1-2; 8 bases are a match to TRBD1. CDR3 length: 15 amino acids. With V trimmed by 5 bases and J by 3 bases, 9 bases remained unmatched. Germline assignment: CDR1 SGHKS and CDR2 YYEKEE (reference sequence). CDR3 protein: CASSLRQGPDYGYTF. The DNA of the CDR3 is TGTGCCAGCAGTCTAAGACAGGGGCCTGACTATGGCTACACCTTC. Full variable domain (rest looked up from reference TRBV5-5 and TRBJ1-2): DAGVTQSPTHLIKTRGQQVTLRCSPISGHKSVSWYQQVLGQGPQFIFQYYEKEERGRGNFPDRFSARQFPNYSSELNVNALLLGDSALYLCASSLRQGPDYGYTFGSGTRLTVV.

The V call is TRBV28, the J call TRBJ2-7, with 10 bases that match TRBD1. CDR3 length: 15 amino acids. V shed 7 bases and J 1 base; nucleotides not matched to a gene: 7. The germline gives CDR1 MDHEN, CDR2 SYDVKM. CDR3 loop: CASTGAGQGSYEQYF. The DNA for the CDR3 is TGTGCCAGCACAGGAGCGGGACAGGGGTCCTACGAGCAGTACTTC. Together with reference TRBV28 and TRBJ2-7, the CDR3 gives the full variable domain: DVKVTQSSRYLVKRTGEKVFLECVQDMDHENMFWYRQDPGLGLRLIYFSYDVKMKEKGDIPEGYSVSREKKERFSLILESASTNQTSMYLCASTGAGQGSYEQYFGPGTRLTVT.

This chain uses TRBV6-5 with TRBJ1-1; D perhaps matches TRBD1 (5 bases). The CDR3 runs to 13 residues. Trimming removed 5 bases at V and 0 bases at J, with 7 bases between. The germline V gene encodes CDR1 MNHEY and CDR2 SVGAGI. The CDR3 loop is CASSTQVNTEAFF. The CDR3 coding sequence is TGTGCCAGCAGTACACAGGTGAACACTGAAGCTTTCTTT.

The count of this clone is one. The chain is built from TRBV7-2 and TRBJ2-5; 7 bases map to TRBD1. Germline trimming cut 1 base from V and 5 bases from J; bases unmatched to any gene: 7. The CDR3 covers 15 residues. CDR1 is SGHTA and CDR2 is FQGNSA in the germline V gene. Written as DNA, the CDR3 is TGTGCCAGCAGCTTAGGGAGGACAGGAAGGGAGACCCAGTACTTC. This encodes CASSLGRTGRETQYF.

This sequence joins TRBV10-3 and TRBJ2-7; TRBD1 matches 7 bases. Losses at the gene ends were 7 bases for V and 3 bases for J; bases not matched to a gene: 9. This CDR3 region has 14 residues. Germline V lookup: CDR1 ENHRY, CDR2 SYGVKD. CDR3 loop: CAITERGQVYEQYF. The CDR3 DNA is TGTGCCATCACCGAGCGCGGACAGGTCTACGAGCAGTACTTC.